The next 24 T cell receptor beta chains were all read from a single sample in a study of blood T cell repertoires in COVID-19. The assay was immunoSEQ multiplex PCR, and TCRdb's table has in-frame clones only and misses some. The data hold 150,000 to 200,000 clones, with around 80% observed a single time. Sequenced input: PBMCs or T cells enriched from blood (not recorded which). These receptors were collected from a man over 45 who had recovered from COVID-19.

The CDR3 DNA follows: TGCGCCAGCAGCTTCACCAGCGGGGGCGGGAATGAGCAGTTCTTC. It encodes CASSFTSGGGNEQFF. The rearrangement uses TRBV5-1 and TRBJ2-1; 8 nucleotides match TRBD2. Germline lookup yields CDR1 SGHRS and CDR2 YFSETQ. This CDR3 has 15 amino acids. V gave up 2 bases and J gave up 7 bases; unmatched junction bases: 8.

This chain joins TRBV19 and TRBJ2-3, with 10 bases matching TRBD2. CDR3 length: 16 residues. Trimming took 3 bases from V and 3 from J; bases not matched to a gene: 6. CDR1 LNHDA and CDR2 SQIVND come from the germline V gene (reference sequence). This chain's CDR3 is CASSMTSGGATDTQYF. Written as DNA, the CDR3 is TGTGCCAGTAGTATGACCAGCGGGGGGGCGACAGATACGCAGTATTTT. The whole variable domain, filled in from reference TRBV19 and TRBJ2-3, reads DGGITQSPKYLFRKEGQNVTLSCEQNLNHDAMYWYRQDPGQGLRLIYYSQIVNDFQKGDIAEGYSVSREKKESFPLTVTSAQKNPTAFYLCASSMTSGGATDTQYFGPGTRLTVL.

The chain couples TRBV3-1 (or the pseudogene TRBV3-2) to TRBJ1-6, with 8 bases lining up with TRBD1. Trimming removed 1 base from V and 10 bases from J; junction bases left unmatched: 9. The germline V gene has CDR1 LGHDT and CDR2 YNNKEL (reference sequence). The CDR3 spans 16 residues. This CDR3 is CASSQVGPGGKSPLHF. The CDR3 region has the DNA TGTGCCAGCAGCCAAGTTGGTCCAGGGGGCAAGTCACCCCTCCACTTT.

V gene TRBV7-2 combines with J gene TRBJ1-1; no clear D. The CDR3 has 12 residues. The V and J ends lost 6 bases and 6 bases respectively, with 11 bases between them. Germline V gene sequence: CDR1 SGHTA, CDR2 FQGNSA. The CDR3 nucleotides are TGTGCCAGCAGTCGGGGTCCCCCTGAAGCTTTCTTT. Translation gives CASSRGPPEAFF.

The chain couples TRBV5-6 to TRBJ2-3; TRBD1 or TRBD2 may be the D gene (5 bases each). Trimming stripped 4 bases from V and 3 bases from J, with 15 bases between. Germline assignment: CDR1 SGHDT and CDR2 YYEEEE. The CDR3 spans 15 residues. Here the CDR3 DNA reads TGTGCCAGCAGCGTGGGGGTACAGCCTACAGATACGCAGTATTTT. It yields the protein CASSVGVQPTDTQYF.

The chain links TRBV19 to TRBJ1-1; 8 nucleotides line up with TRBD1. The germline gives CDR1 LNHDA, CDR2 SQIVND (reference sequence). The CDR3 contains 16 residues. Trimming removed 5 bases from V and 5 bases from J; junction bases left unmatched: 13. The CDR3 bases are TGTGCCAGTAGTCCAACCCTGGACAGGGTAGGAACTGAAGCTTTCTTT. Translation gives CASSPTLDRVGTEAFF.

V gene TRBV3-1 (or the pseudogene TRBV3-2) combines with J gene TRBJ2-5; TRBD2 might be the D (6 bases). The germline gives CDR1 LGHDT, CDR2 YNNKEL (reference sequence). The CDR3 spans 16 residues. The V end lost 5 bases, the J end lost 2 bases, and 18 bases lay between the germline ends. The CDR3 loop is CASSLLADPEQETQYF. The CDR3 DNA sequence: TGTGCCAGCAGCTTACTAGCTGACCCAGAACAAGAGACCCAGTACTTC.

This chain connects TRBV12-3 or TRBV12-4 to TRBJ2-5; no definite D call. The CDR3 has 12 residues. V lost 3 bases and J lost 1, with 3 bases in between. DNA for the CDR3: TGTGCCAGCAGTTTGAGCCAAGAGACCCAGTACTTC. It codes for CASSLSQETQYF.

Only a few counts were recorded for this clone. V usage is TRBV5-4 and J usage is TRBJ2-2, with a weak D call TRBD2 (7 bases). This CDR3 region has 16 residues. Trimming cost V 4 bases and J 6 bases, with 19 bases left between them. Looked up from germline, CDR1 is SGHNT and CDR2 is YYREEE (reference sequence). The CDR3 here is CASSRLGGGPSGELFF. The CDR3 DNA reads TGTGCCAGCAGCCGCCTAGGGGGGGGGCCCTCCGGGGAGCTGTTTTTT. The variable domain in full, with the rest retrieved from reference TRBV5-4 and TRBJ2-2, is ETGVTQSPTHLIKTRGQQVTLRCSSQSGHNTVSWYQQALGQGPQFIFQYYREEENGRGNFPPRFSGLQFPNYSSELNVNALELDDSALYLCASSRLGGGPSGELFFGEGSRLTVL.

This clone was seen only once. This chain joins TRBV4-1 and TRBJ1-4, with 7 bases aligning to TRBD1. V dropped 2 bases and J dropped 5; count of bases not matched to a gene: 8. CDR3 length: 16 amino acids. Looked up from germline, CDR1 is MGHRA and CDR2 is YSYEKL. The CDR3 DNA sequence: TGCGCCAGCAGCCAACCATACAGGGGCACCAATGAAAAACTGTTTTTT. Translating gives CASSQPYRGTNEKLFF.

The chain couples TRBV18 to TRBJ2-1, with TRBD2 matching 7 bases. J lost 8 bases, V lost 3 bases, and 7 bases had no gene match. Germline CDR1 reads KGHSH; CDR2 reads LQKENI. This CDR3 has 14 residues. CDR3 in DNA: TGTGCCAGCTCACCTCGGACTAGAGGTGATGAGCAGTTCTTC. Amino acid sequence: CASSPRTRGDEQFF.

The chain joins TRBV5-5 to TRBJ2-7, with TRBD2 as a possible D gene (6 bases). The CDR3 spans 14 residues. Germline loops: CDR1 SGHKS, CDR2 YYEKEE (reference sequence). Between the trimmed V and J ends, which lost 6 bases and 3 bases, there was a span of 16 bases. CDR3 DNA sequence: TGTGCCAGCACACTCAGGGTGGGGGGCTACGAGCAGTACTTC. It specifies CASTLRVGGYEQYF.

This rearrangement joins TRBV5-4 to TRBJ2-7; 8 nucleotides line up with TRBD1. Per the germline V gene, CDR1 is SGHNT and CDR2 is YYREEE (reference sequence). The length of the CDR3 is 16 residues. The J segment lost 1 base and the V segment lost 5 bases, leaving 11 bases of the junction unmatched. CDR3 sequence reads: CASSPRTGTGSYEQYF. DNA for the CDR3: TGTGCCAGCAGTCCCAGGACAGGGACTGGGTCCTACGAGCAGTACTTC.

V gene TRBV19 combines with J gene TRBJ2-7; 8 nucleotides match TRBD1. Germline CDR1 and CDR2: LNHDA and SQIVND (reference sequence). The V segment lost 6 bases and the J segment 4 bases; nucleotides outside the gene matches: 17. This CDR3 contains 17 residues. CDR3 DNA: TGTGCCAGTAGCTCGACAGGGGCAGTAAGCAGGGTATACGAGCAGTACTTC. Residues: CASSSTGAVSRVYEQYF.

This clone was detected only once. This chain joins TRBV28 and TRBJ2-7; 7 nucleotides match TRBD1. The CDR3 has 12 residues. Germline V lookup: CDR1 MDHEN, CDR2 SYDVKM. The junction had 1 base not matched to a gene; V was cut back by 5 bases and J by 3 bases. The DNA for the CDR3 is TGTGCCAGCAGTCCAGGGGGCTACGAGCAGTACTTC. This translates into CASSPGGYEQYF.

The CDR3 nucleotides read TGTGCCAGCACCAAAAGCTACAGGGGTGCTGGGGATACGCAGTATTTT. This translates into CASTKSYRGAGDTQYF. The V and J genes are TRBV7-2 and TRBJ2-3, with 7 bases lining up with TRBD1. Germline CDR1 is SGHTA and CDR2 is FQGNSA. The CDR3 totals 16 residues. V dropped 7 bases and J dropped 6; count of bases not matched to a gene: 16.

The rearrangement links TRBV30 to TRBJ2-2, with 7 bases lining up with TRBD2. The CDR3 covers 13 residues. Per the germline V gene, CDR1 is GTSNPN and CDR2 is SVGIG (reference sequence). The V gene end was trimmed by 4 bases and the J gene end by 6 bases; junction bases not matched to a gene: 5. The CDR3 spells CAWKAGYPGELFF. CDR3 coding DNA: TGTGCCTGGAAAGCGGGATATCCCGGGGAGCTGTTTTTT.

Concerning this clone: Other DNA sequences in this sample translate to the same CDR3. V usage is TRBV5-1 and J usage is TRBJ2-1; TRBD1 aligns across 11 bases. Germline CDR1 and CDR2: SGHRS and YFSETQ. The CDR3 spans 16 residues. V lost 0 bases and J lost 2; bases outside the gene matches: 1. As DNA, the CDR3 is TGCGCCAGCAGCTTGGTGGGACAGGGGGCCTACAATGAGCAGTTCTTC. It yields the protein CASSLVGQGAYNEQFF.

The CDR3, as DNA: TGTGCCAGCAGCTTGTCGGGACAGGGCTACGAGCAGTACTTC. Protein sequence: CASSLSGQGYEQYF. J is TRBJ2-7 and V is TRBV5-5; 9 positions agree with TRBD1. Germline V gene lookup returns CDR1 SGHKS and CDR2 YYEKEE (reference sequence). V lost 1 base, J lost 3 bases, and 2 bases stayed unmatched. This CDR3 contains 14 residues.

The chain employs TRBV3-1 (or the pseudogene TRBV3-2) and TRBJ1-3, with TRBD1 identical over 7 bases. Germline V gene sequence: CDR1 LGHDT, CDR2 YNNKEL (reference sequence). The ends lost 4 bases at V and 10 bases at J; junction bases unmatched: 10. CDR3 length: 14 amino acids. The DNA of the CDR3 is TGTGCCAGCAGCCCAAGTGGACAGGCTAAGACCATATATTTT. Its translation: CASSPSGQAKTIYF.

In nucleotides, the CDR3 is TGTGCCTGCGGGGCAGGGCAGAATTCACCCCTCCACTTT. Translated, it gives CACGAGQNSPLHF. V and J are TRBV2 and TRBJ1-6; TRBD1 might be the D (5 bases). Trimming cost V 11 bases and J 7 bases, with 15 bases left between them. The CDR3 extends over 13 amino acids. Germline-derived CDR1 and CDR2 are SNHLY and FYNNEI.

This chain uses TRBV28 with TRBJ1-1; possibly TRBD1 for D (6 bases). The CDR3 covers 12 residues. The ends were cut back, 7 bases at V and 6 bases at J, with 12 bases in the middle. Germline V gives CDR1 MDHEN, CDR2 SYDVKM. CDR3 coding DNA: TGTGCCAGCAAGCAGGGGCAGGCTGAAGCTTTCTTT. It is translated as CASKQGQAEAFF.

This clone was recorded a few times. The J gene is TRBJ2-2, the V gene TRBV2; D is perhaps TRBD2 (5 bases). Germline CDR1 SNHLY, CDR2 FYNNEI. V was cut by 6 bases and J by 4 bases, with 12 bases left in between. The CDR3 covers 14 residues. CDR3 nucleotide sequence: TGTGCCAGCAGCGCCGGGGTCTTCACCGGGGAGCTGTTTTTT. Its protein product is CASSAGVFTGELFF.

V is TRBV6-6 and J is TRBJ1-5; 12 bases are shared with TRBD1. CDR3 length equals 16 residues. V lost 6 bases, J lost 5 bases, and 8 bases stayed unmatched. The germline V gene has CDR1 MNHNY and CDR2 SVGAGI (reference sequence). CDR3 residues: CASRPFGTGGDQPQHF. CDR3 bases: TGTGCCAGCAGGCCATTCGGGACAGGGGGCGATCAGCCCCAGCATTTT.